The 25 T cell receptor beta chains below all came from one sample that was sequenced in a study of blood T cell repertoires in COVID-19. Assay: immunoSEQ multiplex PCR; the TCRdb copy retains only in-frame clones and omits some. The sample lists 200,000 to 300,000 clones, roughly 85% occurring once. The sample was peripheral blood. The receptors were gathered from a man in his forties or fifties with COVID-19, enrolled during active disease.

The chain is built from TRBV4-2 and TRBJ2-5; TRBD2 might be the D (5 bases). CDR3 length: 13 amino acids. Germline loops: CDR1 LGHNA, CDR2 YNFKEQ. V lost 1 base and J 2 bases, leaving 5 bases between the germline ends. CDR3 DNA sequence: TGTGCCAGCAGCCAAGGAGGGCAAGAGACCCAGTACTTC. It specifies CASSQGGQETQYF.

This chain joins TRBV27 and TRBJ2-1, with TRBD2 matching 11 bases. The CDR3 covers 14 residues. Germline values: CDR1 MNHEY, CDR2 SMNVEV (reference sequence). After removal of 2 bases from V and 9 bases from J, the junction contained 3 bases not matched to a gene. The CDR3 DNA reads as TGTGCCAGCAGTTTAACTAGCGGGGGCCTTGAGCAGTTCTTC. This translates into CASSLTSGGLEQFF.

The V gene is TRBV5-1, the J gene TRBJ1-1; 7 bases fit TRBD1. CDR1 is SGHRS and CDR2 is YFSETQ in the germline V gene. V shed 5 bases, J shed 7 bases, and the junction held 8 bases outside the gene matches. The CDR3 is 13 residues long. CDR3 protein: CASRPGTAFEAFF. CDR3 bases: TGCGCCAGCAGACCAGGGACAGCTTTTGAAGCTTTCTTT.

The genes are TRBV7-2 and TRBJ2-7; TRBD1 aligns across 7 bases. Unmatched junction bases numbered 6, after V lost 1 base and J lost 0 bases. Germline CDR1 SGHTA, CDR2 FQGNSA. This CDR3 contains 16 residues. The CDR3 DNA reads TGTGCCAGCAGCTTAGAATACAGGGGCCTCTCCTACGAGCAGTACTTC. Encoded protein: CASSLEYRGLSYEQYF.

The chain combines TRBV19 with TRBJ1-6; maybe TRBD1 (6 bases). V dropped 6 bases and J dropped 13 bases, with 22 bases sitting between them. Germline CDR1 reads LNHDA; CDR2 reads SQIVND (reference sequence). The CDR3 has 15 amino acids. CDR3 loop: CASRGIGQLGYPLHF. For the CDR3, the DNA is TGTGCCAGTAGGGGTATCGGACAGCTCGGGTATCCCCTCCACTTT.

The CDR3 DNA reads as TGTGCCAGCTCACCACTTGGGACAGGGCAAGAGACCCAGTACTTC. Translated, it gives CASSPLGTGQETQYF. This chain links TRBV18 with TRBJ2-5; TRBD1 aligns across 9 bases. The CDR3 spans 15 residues. V shed 1 base and J 2 bases; nucleotides not matched to a gene: 2. The germline V gene encodes CDR1 KGHSH and CDR2 LQKENI.

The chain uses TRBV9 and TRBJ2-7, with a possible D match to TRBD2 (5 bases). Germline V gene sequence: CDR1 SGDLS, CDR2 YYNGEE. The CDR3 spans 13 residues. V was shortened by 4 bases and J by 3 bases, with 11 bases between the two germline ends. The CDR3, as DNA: TGTGCCAGCAGCCCCCCGGGGAACTACGAGCAGTACTTC. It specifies CASSPPGNYEQYF.

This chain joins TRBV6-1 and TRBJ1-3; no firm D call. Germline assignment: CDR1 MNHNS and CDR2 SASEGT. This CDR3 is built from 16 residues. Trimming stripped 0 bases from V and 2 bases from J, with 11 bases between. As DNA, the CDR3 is TGTGCCAGCAGTGAAGCGCCTAGGACTGCTGGAAACACCATATATTTT. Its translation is CASSEAPRTAGNTIYF.

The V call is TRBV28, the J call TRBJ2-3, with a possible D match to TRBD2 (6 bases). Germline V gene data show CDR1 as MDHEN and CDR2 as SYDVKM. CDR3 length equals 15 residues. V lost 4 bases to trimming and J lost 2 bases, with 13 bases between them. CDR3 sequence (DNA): TGTGCCAGCAGTTCCCCGGGGGAGATCACAGATACGCAGTATTTT. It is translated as CASSSPGEITDTQYF.

The CDR3 protein is CASSHRSGTRHSNTEAFF. CDR3 nucleotides: TGCGCCAGCAGCCATCGATCCGGGACAAGACATTCGAACACTGAAGCTTTCTTT. V and J are TRBV4-1 and TRBJ1-1; perhaps TRBD1 as D (6 bases). V lost 3 bases to trimming and J lost 1 base, with 21 bases between them. CDR3 size: 18 residues. Germline lookup yields CDR1 MGHRA and CDR2 YSYEKL.

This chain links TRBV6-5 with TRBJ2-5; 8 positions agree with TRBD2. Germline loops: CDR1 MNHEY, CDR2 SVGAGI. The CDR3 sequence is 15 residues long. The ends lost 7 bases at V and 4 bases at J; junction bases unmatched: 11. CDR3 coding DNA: TGTGCCAGCACTGTTAGCGGGGATGTGAGAGAGACCCAGTACTTC. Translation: CASTVSGDVRETQYF.

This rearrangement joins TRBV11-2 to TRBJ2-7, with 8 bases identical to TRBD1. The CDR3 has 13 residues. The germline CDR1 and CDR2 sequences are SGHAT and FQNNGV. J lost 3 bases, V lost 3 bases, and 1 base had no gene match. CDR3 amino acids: CASSFDRGYEQYF. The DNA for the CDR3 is TGTGCCAGCAGCTTCGACAGGGGCTACGAGCAGTACTTC.

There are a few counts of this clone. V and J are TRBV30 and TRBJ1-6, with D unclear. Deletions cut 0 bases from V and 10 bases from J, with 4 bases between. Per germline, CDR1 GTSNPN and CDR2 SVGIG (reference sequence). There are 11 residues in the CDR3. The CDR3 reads CAWSVSSPLHF. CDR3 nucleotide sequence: TGTGCCTGGAGTGTCTCCTCACCCCTCCACTTT.

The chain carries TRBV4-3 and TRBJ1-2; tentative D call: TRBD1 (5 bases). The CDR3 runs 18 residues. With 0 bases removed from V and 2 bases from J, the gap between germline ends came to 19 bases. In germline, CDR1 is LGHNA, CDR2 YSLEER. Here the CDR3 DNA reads TGCGCCAGCAGCCAAGACATGGGGTATGGACACTACAACTATGGCTACACCTTC. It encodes CASSQDMGYGHYNYGYTF.

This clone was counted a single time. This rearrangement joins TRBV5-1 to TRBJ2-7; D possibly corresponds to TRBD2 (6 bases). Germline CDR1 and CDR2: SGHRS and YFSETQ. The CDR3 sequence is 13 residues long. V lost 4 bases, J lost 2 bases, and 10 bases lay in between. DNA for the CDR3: TGCGCCAGCAGCACCGGGGGTACCTACGAGCAGTACTTC. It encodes CASSTGGTYEQYF. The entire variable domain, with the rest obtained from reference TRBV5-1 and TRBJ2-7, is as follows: KAGVTQTPRYLIKTRGQQVTLSCSPISGHRSVSWYQQTPGQGLQFLFEYFSETQRNKGNFPGRFSGRQFSNSRSEMNVSTLELGDSALYLCASSTGGTYEQYFGPGTRLTVT.

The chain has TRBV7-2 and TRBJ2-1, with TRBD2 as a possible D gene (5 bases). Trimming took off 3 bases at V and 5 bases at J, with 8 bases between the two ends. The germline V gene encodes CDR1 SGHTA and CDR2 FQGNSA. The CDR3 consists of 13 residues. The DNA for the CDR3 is TGTGCCAGCAGCTTCACGGGAAACAATGAGCAGTTCTTC. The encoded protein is CASSFTGNNEQFF.

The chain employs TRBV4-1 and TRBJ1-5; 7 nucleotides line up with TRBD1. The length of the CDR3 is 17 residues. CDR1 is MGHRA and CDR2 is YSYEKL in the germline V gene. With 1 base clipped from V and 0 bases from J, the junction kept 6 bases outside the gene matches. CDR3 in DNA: TGCGCCAGCAGCCAAGTGAGGGGGCCGAATAGCAATCAGCCCCAGCATTTT. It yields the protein CASSQVRGPNSNQPQHF.

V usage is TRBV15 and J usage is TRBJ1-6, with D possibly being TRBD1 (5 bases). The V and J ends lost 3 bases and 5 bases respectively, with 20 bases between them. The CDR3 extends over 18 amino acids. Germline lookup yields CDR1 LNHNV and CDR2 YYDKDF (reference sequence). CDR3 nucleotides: TGTGCCACCAGCAGCGTATGGGGGGTACGGAGGGATAATTCACCCCTCCACTTT. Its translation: CATSSVWGVRRDNSPLHF.

The CDR3 sequence: CASSHLQQGAYGYTF. The DNA of the CDR3 is TGTGCCAGCAGCCACCTCCAACAGGGGGCCTATGGCTACACCTTC. The rearrangement links TRBV7-9 to TRBJ1-2; 9 bases are shared with TRBD1. Germline assignment: CDR1 SEHNR and CDR2 FQNEAQ (reference sequence). CDR3 length equals 15 residues. V lost 5 bases and J lost 4; bases outside the gene matches: 8.

The CDR3 nucleotides are TGTGCCAGCAGGCCCACTCATGGTGGAGTCGGGGAGACCCAGTACTTC. Protein product: CASRPTHGGVGETQYF. This chain joins TRBV2 and TRBJ2-5; D remains ambiguous. This CDR3 contains 16 residues. CDR1 and CDR2 from the germline V gene are SNHLY and FYNNEI. The V end was cut by 6 bases, the J end by 5 bases, with 22 bases between.

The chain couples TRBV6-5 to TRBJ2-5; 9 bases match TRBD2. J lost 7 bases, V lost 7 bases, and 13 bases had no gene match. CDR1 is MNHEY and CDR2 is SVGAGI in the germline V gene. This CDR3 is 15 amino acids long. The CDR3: CASTPAGGPSGTQYF. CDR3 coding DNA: TGTGCCAGCACCCCAGCGGGGGGACCCTCAGGGACCCAGTACTTC.

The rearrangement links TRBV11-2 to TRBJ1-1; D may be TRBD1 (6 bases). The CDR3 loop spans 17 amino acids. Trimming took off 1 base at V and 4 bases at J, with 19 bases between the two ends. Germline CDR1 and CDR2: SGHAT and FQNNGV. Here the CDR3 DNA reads TGTGCCAGCAGCTTAGTCTCAGGGGTTTCTGGAATCACTGAAGCTTTCTTT. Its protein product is CASSLVSGVSGITEAFF. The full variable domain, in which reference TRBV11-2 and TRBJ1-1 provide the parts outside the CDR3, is EAGVAQSPRYKIIEKRQSVAFWCNPISGHATLYWYQQILGQGPKLLIQFQNNGVVDDSQLPKDRFSAERLKGVDSTLKIQPAKLEDSAVYLCASSLVSGVSGITEAFFGQGTRLTVV.

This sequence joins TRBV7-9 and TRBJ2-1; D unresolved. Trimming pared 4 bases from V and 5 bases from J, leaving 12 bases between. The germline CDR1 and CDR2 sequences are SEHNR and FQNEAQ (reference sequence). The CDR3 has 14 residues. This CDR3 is CASSSQAQHNEQFF. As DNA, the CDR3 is TGTGCCAGCAGCTCCCAGGCACAACACAATGAGCAGTTCTTC.

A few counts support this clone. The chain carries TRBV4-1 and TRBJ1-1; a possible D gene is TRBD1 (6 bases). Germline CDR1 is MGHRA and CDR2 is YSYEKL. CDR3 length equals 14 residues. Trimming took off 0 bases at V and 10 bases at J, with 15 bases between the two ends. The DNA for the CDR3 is TGCGCCAGCAGCCAAGAAAGGGGGGGAGCTTCAGCTTTCTTT. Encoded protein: CASSQERGGASAFF.

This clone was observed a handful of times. CDR3 in amino acids: CASSPSGLLAQYF. CDR3 nucleotides: TGTGCCAGTAGTCCATCCGGACTTCTCGCGCAGTACTTC. The genes are TRBV19 and TRBJ2-7; TRBD2 is a possible D gene (5 bases). Per germline, CDR1 LNHDA and CDR2 SQIVND (reference sequence). CDR3 length: 13 amino acids. The V gene lost 5 bases and the J gene lost 9 bases, with 17 bases spanning the gap.